The entry that follows covers one T cell receptor (beta chain) sequence. Antigen unknown. The record originates from a study of shared clonotypes between healthy human individuals. Study results and caveats: Rarefaction indicated that sorted-subset sequencing remained incomplete although depth was large. On the whole, naive subsets had larger estimated richness than memory subsets had.

Germline lookup yields CDR1 SQVTM and CDR2 ANQGSEA. V lost 5 bases to trimming and J lost 1 base, with 12 bases between them. The length of the CDR3 is 14 residues. Original handling: Quality scores were absent from the junction-only immunoSEQ sequences, so filtering differed. Sequencing used immunoSEQ multiplex PCR; TCRdb keeps in-frame clones, though not all of them. That table supplies the V and J calls and clone size; D and trimming were determined from the DNA. The sample includes some 500,000 clones, about 96% of them seen just once. J is TRBJ2-1 and V is TRBV29-1, with D perhaps matching TRBD2 (6 bases). The specimen was naive CD4+ T cells sorted from blood. The subset: CD45RA+ positively selected. The TCR comes from a woman in her 30s in good health. As DNA, the CDR3 is TGCAGCGTTCTTTCGGCGGGGTCCTACAATGAGCAGTTCTTC. This translates into CSVLSAGSYNEQFF.